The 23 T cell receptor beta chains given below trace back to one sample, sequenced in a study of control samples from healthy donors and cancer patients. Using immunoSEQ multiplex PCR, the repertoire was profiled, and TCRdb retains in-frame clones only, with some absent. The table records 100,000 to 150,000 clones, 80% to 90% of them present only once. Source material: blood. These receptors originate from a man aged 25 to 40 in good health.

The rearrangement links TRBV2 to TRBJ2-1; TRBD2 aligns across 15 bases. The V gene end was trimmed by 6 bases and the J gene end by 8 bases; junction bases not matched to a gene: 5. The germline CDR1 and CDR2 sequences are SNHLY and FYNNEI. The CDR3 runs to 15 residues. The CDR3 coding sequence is TGTGCCAGCAGGCCCGGACTAGCGGGGGGGGATGAGCAGTTCTTC. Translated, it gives CASRPGLAGGDEQFF.

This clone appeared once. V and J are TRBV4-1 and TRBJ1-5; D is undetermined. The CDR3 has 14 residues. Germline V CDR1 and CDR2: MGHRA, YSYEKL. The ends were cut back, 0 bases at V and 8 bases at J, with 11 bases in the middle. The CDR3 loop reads CASSQDHVSKPQHF. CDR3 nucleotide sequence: TGCGCCAGCAGCCAAGATCATGTCAGTAAGCCCCAGCATTTT.

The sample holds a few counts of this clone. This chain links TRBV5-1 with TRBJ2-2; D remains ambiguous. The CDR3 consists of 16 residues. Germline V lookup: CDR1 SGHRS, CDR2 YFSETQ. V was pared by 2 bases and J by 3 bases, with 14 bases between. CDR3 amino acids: CASSLPSSTDTGELFF. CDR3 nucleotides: TGCGCCAGCAGCTTACCAAGTTCCACGGACACCGGGGAGCTGTTTTTT.

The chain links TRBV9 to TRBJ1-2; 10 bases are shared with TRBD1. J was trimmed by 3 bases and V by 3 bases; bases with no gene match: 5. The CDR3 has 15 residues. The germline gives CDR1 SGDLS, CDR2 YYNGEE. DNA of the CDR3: TGTGCCAGCAGCGCAGGCGGGACAGGGGACTATGGCTACACCTTC. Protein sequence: CASSAGGTGDYGYTF.

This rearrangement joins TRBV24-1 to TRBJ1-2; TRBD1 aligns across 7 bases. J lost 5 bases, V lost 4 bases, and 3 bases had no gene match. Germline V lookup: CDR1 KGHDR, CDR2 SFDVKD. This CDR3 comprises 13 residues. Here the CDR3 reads CATSESRGYGYTF. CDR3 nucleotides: TGTGCCACCAGTGAGAGCAGGGGGTATGGCTACACCTTC.

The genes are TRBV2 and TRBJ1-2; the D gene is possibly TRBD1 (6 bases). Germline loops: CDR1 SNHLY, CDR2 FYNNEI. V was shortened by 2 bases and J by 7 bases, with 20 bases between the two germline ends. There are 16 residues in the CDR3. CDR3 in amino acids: CASSENKEGRGPGYTF. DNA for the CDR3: TGTGCCAGCAGTGAAAACAAAGAGGGCAGGGGCCCTGGCTACACCTTC. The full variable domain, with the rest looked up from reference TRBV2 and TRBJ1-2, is EPEVTQTPSHQVTQMGQEVILRCVPISNHLYFYWYRQILGQKVEFLVSFYNNEISEKSEIFDDQFSVERPDGSNFTLKIRSTKLEDSAMYFCASSENKEGRGPGYTFGSGTRLTVV.

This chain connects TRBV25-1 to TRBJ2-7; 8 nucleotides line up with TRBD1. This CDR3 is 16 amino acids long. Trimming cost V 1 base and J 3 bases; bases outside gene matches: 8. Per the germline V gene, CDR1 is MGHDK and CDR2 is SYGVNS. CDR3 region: CASSEWSGTGGYEQYF. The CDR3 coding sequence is TGTGCCAGCAGTGAATGGTCAGGAACAGGGGGCTACGAGCAGTACTTC.

The CDR3 sequence: CASSIDAQGVYNQPQHF. DNA of the CDR3: TGTGCCAGTAGTATAGATGCACAGGGGGTGTACAATCAGCCCCAGCATTTT. The J gene is TRBJ1-5, the V gene TRBV19; the match to TRBD1 covers 8 bases. The CDR3 extends over 17 amino acids. With V trimmed by 0 bases and J by 3 bases, 7 bases remained unmatched. Germline CDR1 LNHDA, CDR2 SQIVND (reference sequence). The full variable domain, in which reference TRBV19 and TRBJ1-5 provide the parts outside the CDR3, is DGGITQSPKYLFRKEGQNVTLSCEQNLNHDAMYWYRQDPGQGLRLIYYSQIVNDFQKGDIAEGYSVSREKKESFPLTVTSAQKNPTAFYLCASSIDAQGVYNQPQHFGDGTRLSIL.

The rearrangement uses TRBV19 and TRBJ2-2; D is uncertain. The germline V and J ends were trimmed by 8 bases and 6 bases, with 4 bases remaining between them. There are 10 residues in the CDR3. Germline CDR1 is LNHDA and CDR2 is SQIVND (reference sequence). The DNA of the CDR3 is TGTGCCAGTGGTTCCGGGGAGCTGTTTTTT. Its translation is CASGSGELFF.

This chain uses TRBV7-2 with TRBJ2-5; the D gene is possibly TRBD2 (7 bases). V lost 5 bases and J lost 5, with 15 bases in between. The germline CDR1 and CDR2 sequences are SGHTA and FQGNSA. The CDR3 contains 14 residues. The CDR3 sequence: CASSIGGPQETQYF. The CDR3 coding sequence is TGTGCCAGCAGCATCGGGGGGCCGCAGGAGACCCAGTACTTC.

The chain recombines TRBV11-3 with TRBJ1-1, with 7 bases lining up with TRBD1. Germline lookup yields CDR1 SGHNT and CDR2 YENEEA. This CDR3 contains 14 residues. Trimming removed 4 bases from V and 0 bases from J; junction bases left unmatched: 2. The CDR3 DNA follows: TGTGCCAGCAGCTGGGGACAGCTGAACACTGAAGCTTTCTTT. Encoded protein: CASSWGQLNTEAFF.

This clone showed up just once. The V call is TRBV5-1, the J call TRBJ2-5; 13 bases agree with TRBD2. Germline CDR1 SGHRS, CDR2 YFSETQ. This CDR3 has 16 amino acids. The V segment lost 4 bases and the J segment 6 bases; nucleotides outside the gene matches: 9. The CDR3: CASSGTSGGAWKTQYF. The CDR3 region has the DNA TGCGCCAGCAGCGGAACTAGCGGGGGGGCCTGGAAGACCCAGTACTTC.

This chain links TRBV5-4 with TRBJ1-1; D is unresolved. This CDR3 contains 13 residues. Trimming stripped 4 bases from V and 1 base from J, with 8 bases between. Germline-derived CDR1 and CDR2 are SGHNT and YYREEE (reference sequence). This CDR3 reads CASSLTRNTEAFF. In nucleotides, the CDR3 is TGTGCCAGCAGCCTGACCCGGAACACTGAAGCTTTCTTT.

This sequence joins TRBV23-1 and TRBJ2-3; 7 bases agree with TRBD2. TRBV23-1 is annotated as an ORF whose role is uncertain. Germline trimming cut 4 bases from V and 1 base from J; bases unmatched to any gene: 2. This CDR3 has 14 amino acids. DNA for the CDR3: TGCGCCAGCAGTCGTGCGGGGGGCACAGATACGCAGTATTTT. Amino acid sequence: CASSRAGGTDTQYF.

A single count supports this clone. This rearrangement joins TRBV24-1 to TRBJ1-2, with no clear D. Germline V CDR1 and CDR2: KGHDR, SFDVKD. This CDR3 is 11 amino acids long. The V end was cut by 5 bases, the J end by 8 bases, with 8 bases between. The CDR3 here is CATSGGWGYTF. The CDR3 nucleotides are TGTGCCACCAGTGGAGGGTGGGGCTACACCTTC.

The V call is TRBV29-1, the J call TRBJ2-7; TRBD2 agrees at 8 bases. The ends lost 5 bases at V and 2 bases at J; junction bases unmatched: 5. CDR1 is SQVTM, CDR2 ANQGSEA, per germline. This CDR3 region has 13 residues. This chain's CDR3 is CSVSGTSPYEQYF. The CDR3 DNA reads TGCAGCGTTTCCGGGACTAGTCCCTACGAGCAGTACTTC.

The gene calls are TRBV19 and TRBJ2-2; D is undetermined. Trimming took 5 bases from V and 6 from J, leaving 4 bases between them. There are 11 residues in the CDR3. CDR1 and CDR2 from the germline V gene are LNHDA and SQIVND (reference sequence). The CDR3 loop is CASSLAGELFF. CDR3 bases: TGTGCCAGTAGTCTCGCCGGGGAGCTGTTTTTT. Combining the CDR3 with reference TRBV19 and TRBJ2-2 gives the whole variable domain DGGITQSPKYLFRKEGQNVTLSCEQNLNHDAMYWYRQDPGQGLRLIYYSQIVNDFQKGDIAEGYSVSREKKESFPLTVTSAQKNPTAFYLCASSLAGELFFGEGSRLTVL.

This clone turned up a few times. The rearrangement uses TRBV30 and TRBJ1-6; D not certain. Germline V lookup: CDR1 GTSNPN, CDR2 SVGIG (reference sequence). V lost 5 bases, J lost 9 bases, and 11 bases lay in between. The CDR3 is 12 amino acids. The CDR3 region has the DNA TGTGCCTGGTCTCTCACGGGTTCACCCCTCCACTTT. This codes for CAWSLTGSPLHF.

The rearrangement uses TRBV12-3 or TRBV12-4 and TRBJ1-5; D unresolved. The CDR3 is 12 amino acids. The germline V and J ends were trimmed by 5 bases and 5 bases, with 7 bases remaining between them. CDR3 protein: CASSNADQPQHF. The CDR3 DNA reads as TGTGCCAGCAGTAATGCCGATCAGCCCCAGCATTTT.

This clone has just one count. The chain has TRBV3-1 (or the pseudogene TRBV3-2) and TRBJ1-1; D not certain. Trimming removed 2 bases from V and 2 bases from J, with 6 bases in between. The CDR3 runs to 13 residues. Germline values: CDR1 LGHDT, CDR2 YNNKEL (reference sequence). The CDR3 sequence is CASSQLGNTEAFF. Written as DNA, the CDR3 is TGTGCCAGCAGCCAATTAGGAAACACTGAAGCTTTCTTT.

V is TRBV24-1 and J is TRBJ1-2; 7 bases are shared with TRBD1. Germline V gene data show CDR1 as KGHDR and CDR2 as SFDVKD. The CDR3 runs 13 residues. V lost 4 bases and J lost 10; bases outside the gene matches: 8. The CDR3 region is CATSEGGRGAYTF. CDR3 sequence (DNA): TGTGCCACCAGTGAAGGGGGCAGGGGCGCCTACACCTTC.

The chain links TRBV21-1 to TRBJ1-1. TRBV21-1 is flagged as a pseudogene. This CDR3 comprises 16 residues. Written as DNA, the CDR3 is TGTGCCAGCAGCAAAGGGAAGGATCGCACGCGGACTGAAGCTTTCTTT. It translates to CASSKGKDRTRTEAFF.

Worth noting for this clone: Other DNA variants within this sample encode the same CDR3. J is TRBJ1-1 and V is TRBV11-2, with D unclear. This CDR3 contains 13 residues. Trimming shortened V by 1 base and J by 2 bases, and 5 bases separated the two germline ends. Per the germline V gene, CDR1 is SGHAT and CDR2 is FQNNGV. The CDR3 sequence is CASSLGGNTEAFF. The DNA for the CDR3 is TGTGCCAGCAGCTTAGGAGGTAACACTGAAGCTTTCTTT. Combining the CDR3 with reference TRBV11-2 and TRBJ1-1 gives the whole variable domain EAGVAQSPRYKIIEKRQSVAFWCNPISGHATLYWYQQILGQGPKLLIQFQNNGVVDDSQLPKDRFSAERLKGVDSTLKIQPAKLEDSAVYLCASSLGGNTEAFFGQGTRLTVV.